This section outlines one T cell receptor (beta chain) sequence together with its context. The antigen is unknown. This specimen comes from a study of T cell responses to AZD1222 COVID-19 vaccine. Study-level findings and limits: Of the AZD1222 recipients, only 5 to 7 were seropositive at baseline. Close to half of all spike-specific TCRs reportedly target regions of the variants that are unmutated. There were mostly white British donors and more females than males, and clonal diversity was possibly underestimated.

Clones were read by immunoSEQ multiplex PCR, and TCRdb kept only the in-frame ones, dropping some. This sample yields 110,000 to 150,000 clones, of which more than 85% are seen a single time; over 4% belongs to the top ten. This CDR3 has 14 amino acids. CDR1 is MDHEN and CDR2 is SYDVKM in the germline V gene. V was trimmed by 7 bases and J by 1 base, leaving 11 bases between them. This TCR came from an adult in good health. Sequencing used peripheral blood, obtained on day 0 of AZD1222 vaccination. This chain connects TRBV28 to TRBJ1-5; TRBD1 might be the D (5 bases). The CDR3, as DNA: TGTGCCAGCACCCACGGGGGAAGCAATCAGCCCCAGCATTTT. The encoded protein is CASTHGGSNQPQHF.